What follows is one T cell receptor beta chain and its context. Its specificity is unknown. The data are from a study of CD8 T cells in ankylosing spondylitis. Study observations and caveats: There was a TCR beta motif, made of several highly homologous variants, that appeared characteristic of ankylosing spondylitis blood. Within peripheral blood, clones linked to disease were CD8+ and relatively rare.

Germline assignment: CDR1 MDHEN and CDR2 SYDVKM. Trimming shortened V by 6 bases and J by 3 bases, and 6 bases separated the two germline ends. The CDR3 is 11 residues long. TCRdb reprocessed the 5' RACE reads with MiXCR, giving one entry per CDR3 protein. Of tens of thousands of distinct CDR3 sequences listed, 7.9% were seen once; the top ten hold more than 25%. Sequencing input: blood. This chain uses TRBV28 with TRBJ2-7, with D unresolved. The TCR comes from a male donor with ankylosing spondylitis or in good health (not recorded which). The CDR3 spells CASSANYEQYF. The CDR3 DNA is TGTGCCAGCAGCGCCAACTACGAGCAGTACTTC.